One sample yielded the 15 T cell receptor beta chains listed below, sequenced in a study of blood T cell repertoires in COVID-19. The repertoire was sequenced with immunoSEQ multiplex PCR; TCRdb's copy has only in-frame clones and lacks some. The table includes about 170,000 clones, under 90% detected once. Sequencing used peripheral blood. These receptors all come from a woman between 65 and 79 years old with COVID-19, enrolled during active disease.

This clone has just one count. The CDR3 spells CAVQGLNTEAFF. In DNA, the CDR3 is TGTGCCGTCCAGGGCTTGAACACTGAAGCTTTCTTT. This chain links TRBV5-4 with TRBJ1-1; weak D call: TRBD1 (5 bases). V dropped 10 bases and J dropped 0 bases, with 10 bases sitting between them. The germline V gene has CDR1 SGHNT and CDR2 YYREEE (reference sequence). The CDR3 is 12 amino acids.

The chain uses TRBV2 and TRBJ2-7, with a weak D call TRBD1 (6 bases). Per germline, CDR1 SNHLY and CDR2 FYNNEI. V was clipped by 6 bases and J by 2 bases, with 14 bases between them. The CDR3 spans 14 residues. The CDR3 region has the DNA TGTGCCAGCAGCAGGACAGTACTCCCCTACGAGCAGTACTTC. This encodes CASSRTVLPYEQYF.

This rearrangement joins TRBV9 to TRBJ1-1; maybe TRBD1 (5 bases). V was clipped by 4 bases and J by 8 bases, with 12 bases between them. The length of the CDR3 is 12 residues. In germline, CDR1 is SGDLS, CDR2 YYNGEE. The CDR3 nucleotides read TGTGCCAGCAGCCAAGGGGCGGGAGAAGCTTTCTTT. It translates to CASSQGAGEAFF.

This sequence joins TRBV5-1 and TRBJ1-1; unclear D gene. Germline V CDR1 and CDR2: SGHRS, YFSETQ. The CDR3 loop spans 15 amino acids. V lost 2 bases to trimming and J lost 5 bases, with 16 bases between them. CDR3 coding DNA: TGCGCCAGCAGCTTTGATCCGGGGTCGGGTACTGAAGCTTTCTTT. This codes for CASSFDPGSGTEAFF. Looking up the rest from reference TRBV5-1 and TRBJ1-1 gives the full variable domain: KAGVTQTPRYLIKTRGQQVTLSCSPISGHRSVSWYQQTPGQGLQFLFEYFSETQRNKGNFPGRFSGRQFSNSRSEMNVSTLELGDSALYLCASSFDPGSGTEAFFGQGTRLTVV.

The chain is built from TRBV19 and TRBJ2-4, with 9 bases identical to TRBD1. The CDR3 runs to 21 residues. Germline CDR1 reads LNHDA; CDR2 reads SQIVND (reference sequence). Trimming at V came to 1 base and at J to 2 bases, leaving 18 bases not matched to a gene. CDR3 coding DNA: TGTGCCAGTAGTATAGCCACTCAAACCGGGACAGGGTCTTTCCCCAAAAACATTCAGTACTTC. Protein: CASSIATQTGTGSFPKNIQYF.

CDR3 bases: TGTGCCAGCAGTAAGGGGGAAGCCCCGGCCCAGCATTTT. Its translation: CASSKGEAPAQHF. This rearrangement joins TRBV6-1 to TRBJ1-5; tentative D call: TRBD1 (6 bases). Germline V gene sequence: CDR1 MNHNS, CDR2 SASEGT. V was cut by 5 bases and J by 11 bases, with 16 bases left in between. This CDR3 region has 13 residues.

V gene TRBV5-1 combines with J gene TRBJ2-3, with 11 nucleotides matching TRBD2. Germline CDR1 and CDR2: SGHRS and YFSETQ. This CDR3 is 16 amino acids long. V was clipped by 0 bases and J by 4 bases; unmatched bases: 4. CDR3: CASSLVAGGPADTQYF. The CDR3 region has the DNA TGCGCCAGCAGCTTGGTAGCGGGAGGGCCGGCAGATACGCAGTATTTT.

The J gene is TRBJ2-1, the V gene TRBV24-1; 10 bases map to TRBD1. The CDR3 extends over 16 amino acids. CDR1 is KGHDR, CDR2 SFDVKD, per germline. Trimming at V came to 4 bases and at J to 6 bases, leaving 8 bases not matched to a gene. CDR3 DNA sequence: TGTGCCACCAGTGACCCTGGACAGGGGGGTAGCAATGAGCAGTTCTTC. This sequence encodes CATSDPGQGGSNEQFF.

The chain is built from TRBV28 and TRBJ2-3; no definite D call. This CDR3 region has 14 residues. Per germline, CDR1 MDHEN and CDR2 SYDVKM. Trimming stripped 6 bases from V and 0 bases from J, with 10 bases between. The CDR3 protein is CASSATRSTDTQYF. Written as DNA, the CDR3 is TGTGCCAGCAGCGCCACGAGGAGCACAGATACGCAGTATTTT.

The V and J genes are TRBV4-2 and TRBJ1-2, with TRBD1 as a possible D gene (6 bases). There are 15 residues in the CDR3. With 0 bases removed from V and 0 bases from J, the gap between germline ends came to 8 bases. Looked up from germline, CDR1 is LGHNA and CDR2 is YNFKEQ. This chain's CDR3 is CASSQEGASNYGYTF. The CDR3 DNA follows: TGTGCCAGCAGCCAAGAGGGGGCCTCTAACTATGGCTACACCTTC.

This chain joins TRBV19 and TRBJ1-4, with no clear D. CDR3 size: 12 residues. Germline V gene data show CDR1 as LNHDA and CDR2 as SQIVND (reference sequence). The ends were cut back, 3 bases at V and 4 bases at J, with 3 bases in the middle. The CDR3 region has the DNA TGTGCCAGTAGTATTTATAATGAAAAACTGTTTTTT. Protein sequence: CASSIYNEKLFF.

The chain carries TRBV2 and TRBJ2-7; 11 bases fit TRBD1. The ends lost 5 bases at V and 2 bases at J; junction bases unmatched: 2. Germline loops: CDR1 SNHLY, CDR2 FYNNEI. The CDR3 totals 14 residues. CDR3 sequence: CASSPGQGAYEQYV. DNA for the CDR3: TGTGCCAGCAGTCCGGGACAGGGGGCCTACGAGCAGTACGTC.

V gene TRBV19 combines with J gene TRBJ2-1; 9 bases are a match to TRBD2. CDR1 and CDR2 (germline): LNHDA, SQIVND (reference sequence). Unmatched junction bases numbered 8, after V lost 6 bases and J lost 8 bases. The CDR3 contains 14 residues. CDR3 amino acids: CASRRREGTYEQFF. The CDR3 bases are TGTGCCAGTAGGCGGCGGGAGGGCACATATGAGCAGTTCTTC.

The chain uses TRBV28 and TRBJ2-6; 8 bases align to TRBD2. This CDR3 has 17 residues. With 2 bases clipped from V and 0 bases from J, the junction kept 3 bases outside the gene matches. CDR1 and CDR2 (germline): MDHEN, SYDVKM. The CDR3 sequence: CASSLGRGVSGANVLTF. In DNA, the CDR3 is TGTGCCAGCAGTTTAGGGCGGGGGGTCTCTGGGGCCAACGTCCTGACTTTC.

The chain joins TRBV7-9 to TRBJ2-7; TRBD1 matches 8 bases. Germline V gene data show CDR1 as SEHNR and CDR2 as FQNEAQ (reference sequence). Losses at the gene ends were 5 bases for V and 12 bases for J; bases not matched to a gene: 9. The CDR3 totals 12 residues. This CDR3 is CASSPDRVRRYF. The DNA of the CDR3 is TGTGCCAGCAGCCCGGACAGGGTCCGGAGGTACTTC.